This T cell receptor beta chain was obtained from a study of blood T cell repertoires in COVID-19. Across the study: The United States, Italy and Spain were the sources of the acute and convalescent COVID-19 samples. From T cells, B-cell-depleted T cells, or PBMCs came the material, which was cDNA or gDNA.

V was cut by 2 bases and J by 5 bases, with 9 bases left in between. The CDR3 has 12 amino acids. From germline, CDR1 is GTSNPN and CDR2 SVGIG (reference sequence). Repertoires were generated with immunoSEQ multiplex PCR, while TCRdb's copy carries only in-frame clones and drops some. The table lists some 69,000 clones, roughly four fifths of them singletons. This chain uses TRBV30 with TRBJ1-2, with D uncertain. This TCR came from a woman in her seventies with acute or convalescent COVID-19. Sequencing was carried out using peripheral blood. The CDR3 region is CAWSPGTYGYTF. The CDR3 DNA reads as TGTGCCTGGAGTCCGGGAACTTATGGCTACACCTTC.